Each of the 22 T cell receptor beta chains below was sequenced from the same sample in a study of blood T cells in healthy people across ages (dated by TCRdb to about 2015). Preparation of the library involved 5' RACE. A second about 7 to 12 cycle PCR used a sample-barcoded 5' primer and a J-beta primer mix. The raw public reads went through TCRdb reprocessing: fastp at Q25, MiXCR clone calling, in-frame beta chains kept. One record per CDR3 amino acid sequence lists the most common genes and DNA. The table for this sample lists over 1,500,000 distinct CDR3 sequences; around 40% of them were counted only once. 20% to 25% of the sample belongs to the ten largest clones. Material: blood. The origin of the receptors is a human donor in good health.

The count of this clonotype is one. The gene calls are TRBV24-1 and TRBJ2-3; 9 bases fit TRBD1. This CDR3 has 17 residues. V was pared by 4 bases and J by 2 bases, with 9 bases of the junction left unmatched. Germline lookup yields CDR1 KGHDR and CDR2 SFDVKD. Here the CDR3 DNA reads TGTGCCACCAGTGACCCCGGGACAGGGCTTTACACAGATACGCAGTATTTT. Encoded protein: CATSDPGTGLYTDTQYF.

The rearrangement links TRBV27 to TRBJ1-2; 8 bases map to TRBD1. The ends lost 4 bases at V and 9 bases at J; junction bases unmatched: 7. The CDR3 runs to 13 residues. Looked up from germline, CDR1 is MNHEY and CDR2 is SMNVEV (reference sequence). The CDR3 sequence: CASSYGQGFRYTF. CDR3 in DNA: TGTGCCAGCAGTTATGGACAGGGATTTCGCTACACCTTC.

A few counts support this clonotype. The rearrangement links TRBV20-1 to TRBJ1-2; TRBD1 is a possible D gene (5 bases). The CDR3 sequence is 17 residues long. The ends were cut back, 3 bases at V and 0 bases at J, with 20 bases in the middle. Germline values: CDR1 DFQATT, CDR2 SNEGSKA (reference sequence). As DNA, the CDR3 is TGCAGTGCTAGCAGGGCGCAAGCGCTAGTCGCTAACTATGGCTACACCTTC. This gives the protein CSASRAQALVANYGYTF.

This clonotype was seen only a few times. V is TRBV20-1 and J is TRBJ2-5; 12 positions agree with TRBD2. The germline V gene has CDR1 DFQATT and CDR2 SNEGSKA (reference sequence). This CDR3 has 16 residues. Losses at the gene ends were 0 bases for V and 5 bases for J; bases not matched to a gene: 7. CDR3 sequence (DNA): TGCAGTGCTAGAGACTCTAGCGGGGGGGCCCCGGAGACCCAGTACTTC. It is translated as CSARDSSGGAPETQYF.

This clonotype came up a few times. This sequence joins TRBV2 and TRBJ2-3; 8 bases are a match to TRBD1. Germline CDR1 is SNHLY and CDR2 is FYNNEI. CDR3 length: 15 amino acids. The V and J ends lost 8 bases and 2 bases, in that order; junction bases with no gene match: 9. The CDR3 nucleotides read TGTGCCAGCGCCGGACAGGGAGAGGTCACAGATACGCAGTATTTT. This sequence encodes CASAGQGEVTDTQYF.

Here the CDR3 DNA reads TGTGCCAGCGAACAGCGAGAGACCCAGTACTTC. It yields the protein CASEQRETQYF. The chain employs TRBV2 and TRBJ2-5; no firm D call. Trimming stripped 8 bases from V and 4 bases from J, with 8 bases between. CDR3 length: 11 residues. Germline loops: CDR1 SNHLY, CDR2 FYNNEI. Drawing the rest from reference TRBV2 and TRBJ2-5, the complete variable domain is EPEVTQTPSHQVTQMGQEVILRCVPISNHLYFYWYRQILGQKVEFLVSFYNNEISEKSEIFDDQFSVERPDGSNFTLKIRSTKLEDSAMYFCASEQRETQYFGPGTRLLVL.

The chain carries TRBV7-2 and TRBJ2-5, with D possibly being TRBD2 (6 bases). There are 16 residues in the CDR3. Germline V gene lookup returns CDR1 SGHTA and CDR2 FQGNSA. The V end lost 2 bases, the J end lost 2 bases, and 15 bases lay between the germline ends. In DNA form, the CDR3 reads TGTGCCAGCAGCTTAACTGTGCTAGCGCTACAAGAGACCCAGTACTTC. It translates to CASSLTVLALQETQYF.

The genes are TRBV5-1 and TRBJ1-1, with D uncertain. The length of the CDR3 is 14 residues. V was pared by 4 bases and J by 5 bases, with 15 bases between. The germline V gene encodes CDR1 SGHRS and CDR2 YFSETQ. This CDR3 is CASSPAGSGTEAFF. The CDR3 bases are TGCGCCAGCAGCCCGGCGGGGTCGGGGACTGAAGCTTTCTTT.

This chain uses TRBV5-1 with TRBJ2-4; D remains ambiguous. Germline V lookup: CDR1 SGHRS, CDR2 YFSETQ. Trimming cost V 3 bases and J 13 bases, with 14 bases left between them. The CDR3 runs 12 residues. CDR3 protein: CASSSTSMEQYF. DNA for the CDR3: TGCGCCAGCAGCTCCACCTCCATGGAGCAGTACTTC.

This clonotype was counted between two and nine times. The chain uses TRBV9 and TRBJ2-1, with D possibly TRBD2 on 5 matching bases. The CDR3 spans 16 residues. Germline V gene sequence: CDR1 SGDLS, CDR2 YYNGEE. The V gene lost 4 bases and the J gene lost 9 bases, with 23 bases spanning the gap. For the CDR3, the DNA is TGTGCCAGCAGCCCATTAGGGAGCCTCTCATGGCCTGAGCAGTTCTTC. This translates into CASSPLGSLSWPEQFF. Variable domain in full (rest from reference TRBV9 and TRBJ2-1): DSGVTQTPKHLITATGQRVTLRCSPRSGDLSVYWYQQSLDQGLQFLIQYYNGEERAKGNILERFSAQQFPDLHSELNLSSLELGDSALYFCASSPLGSLSWPEQFFGPGTRLTVL.

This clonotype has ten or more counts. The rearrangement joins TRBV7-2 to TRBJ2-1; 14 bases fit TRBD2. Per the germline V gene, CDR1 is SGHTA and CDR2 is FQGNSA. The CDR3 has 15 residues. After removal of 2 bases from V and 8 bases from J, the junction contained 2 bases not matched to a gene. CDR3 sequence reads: CASSLRLAGGHEQFF. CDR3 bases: TGTGCCAGCAGCTTAAGACTAGCGGGGGGGCATGAGCAGTTCTTC.

This CDR3 is CASSSGAGRGQPQHF. As DNA, the CDR3 is TGTGCCAGCAGCTCAGGGGCGGGTAGGGGTCAGCCCCAGCATTTT. V and J are TRBV7-6 and TRBJ1-5; a weak D match, TRBD1 (6 bases). From germline, CDR1 is SGHVS and CDR2 FNYEAQ. Trimming took off 4 bases at V and 6 bases at J, with 16 bases between the two ends. CDR3 length: 15 amino acids. The full variable domain, its missing parts supplied by reference TRBV7-6 and TRBJ1-5, is GAGVSQSPRYKVTKRGQDVALRCDPISGHVSLYWYRQALGQGPEFLTYFNYEAQQDKSGLPNDRFSAERPEGSISTLTIQRTEQRDSAMYRCASSSGAGRGQPQHFGDGTRLSIL.

The CDR3, as DNA: TGTGCCAGCAGTGGTCTTCTGGGGACAGATACGCAGTATTTT. Amino acids: CASSGLLGTDTQYF. The chain couples TRBV6-1 to TRBJ2-3; D ambiguous. The CDR3 runs to 14 residues. V was pared by 4 bases and J by 3 bases, with 11 bases between. Germline V gene lookup returns CDR1 MNHNS and CDR2 SASEGT.

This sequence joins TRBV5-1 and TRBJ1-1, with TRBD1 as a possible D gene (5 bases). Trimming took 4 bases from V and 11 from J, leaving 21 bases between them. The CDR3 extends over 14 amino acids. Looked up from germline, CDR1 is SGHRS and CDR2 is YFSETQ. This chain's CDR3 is CASSAPETGARAFF. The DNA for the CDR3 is TGCGCCAGCAGCGCACCCGAGACCGGGGCGAGGGCTTTCTTT.

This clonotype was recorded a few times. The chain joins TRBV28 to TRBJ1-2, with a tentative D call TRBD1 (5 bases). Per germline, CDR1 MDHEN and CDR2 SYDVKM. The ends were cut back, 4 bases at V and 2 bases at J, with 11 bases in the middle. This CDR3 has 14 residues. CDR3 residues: CASSSGRLNYGYTF. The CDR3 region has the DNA TGTGCCAGCAGTTCAGGGCGGTTGAACTATGGCTACACCTTC.

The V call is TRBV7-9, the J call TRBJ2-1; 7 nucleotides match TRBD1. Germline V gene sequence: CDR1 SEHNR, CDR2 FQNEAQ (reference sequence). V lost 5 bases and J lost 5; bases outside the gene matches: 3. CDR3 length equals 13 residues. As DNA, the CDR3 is TGTGCCAGCAGCGACAGGGTCGACAATGAGCAGTTCTTC. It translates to CASSDRVDNEQFF.

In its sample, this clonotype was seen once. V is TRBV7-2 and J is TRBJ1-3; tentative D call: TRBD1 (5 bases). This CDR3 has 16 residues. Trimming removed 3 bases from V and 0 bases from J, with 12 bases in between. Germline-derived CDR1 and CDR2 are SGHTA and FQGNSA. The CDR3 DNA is TGTGCCAGCAGCTTGGAAAAGGGACTCTCTGGAAACACCATATATTTT. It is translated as CASSLEKGLSGNTIYF.

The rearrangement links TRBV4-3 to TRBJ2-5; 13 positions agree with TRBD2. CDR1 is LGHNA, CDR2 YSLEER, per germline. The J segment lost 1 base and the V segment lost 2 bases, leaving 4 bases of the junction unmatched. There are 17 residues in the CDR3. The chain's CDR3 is CASSQSGTSGAQETQYF. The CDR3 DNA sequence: TGCGCCAGCAGCCAAAGTGGGACTAGCGGGGCCCAAGAGACCCAGTACTTC.

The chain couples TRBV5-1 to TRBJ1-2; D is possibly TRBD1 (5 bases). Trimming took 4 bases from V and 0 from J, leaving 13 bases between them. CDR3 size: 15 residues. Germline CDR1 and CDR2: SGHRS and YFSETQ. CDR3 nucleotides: TGCGCCAGCAGCCTGGGACCACCTCCTAACTATGGCTACACCTTC. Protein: CASSLGPPPNYGYTF.

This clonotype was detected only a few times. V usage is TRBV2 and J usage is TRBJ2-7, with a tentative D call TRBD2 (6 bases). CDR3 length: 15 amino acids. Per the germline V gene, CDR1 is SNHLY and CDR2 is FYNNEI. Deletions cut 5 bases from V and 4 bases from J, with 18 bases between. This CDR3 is CASSRRLEGSYEQYF. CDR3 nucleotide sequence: TGTGCCAGCAGTCGCCGACTAGAAGGGTCGTACGAGCAGTACTTC.

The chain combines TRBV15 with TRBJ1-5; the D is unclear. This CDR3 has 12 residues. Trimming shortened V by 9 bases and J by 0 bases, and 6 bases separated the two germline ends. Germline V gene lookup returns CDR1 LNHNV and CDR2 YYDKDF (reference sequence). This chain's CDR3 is CATKVSNQPQHF. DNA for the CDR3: TGTGCCACGAAGGTTAGCAATCAGCCCCAGCATTTT.

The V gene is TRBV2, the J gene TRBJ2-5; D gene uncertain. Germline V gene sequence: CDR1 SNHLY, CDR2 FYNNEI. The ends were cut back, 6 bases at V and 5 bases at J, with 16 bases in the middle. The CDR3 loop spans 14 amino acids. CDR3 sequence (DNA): TGTGCCAGCAGAGAGGTGGGGTTCGAGGAGACCCAGTACTTC. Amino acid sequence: CASREVGFEETQYF.